The rows below give T cell receptor beta chains drawn from one sample of a study of blood T cell repertoires in COVID-19. The method was immunoSEQ multiplex PCR; TCRdb's version includes in-frame clones alone and lacks a portion of them. Found here are roughly 410,000 clones, roughly 86% of them singletons; the top ten hold about 2.3%. The sequencing sample was made of peripheral blood. The source is a woman aged 55-69 years with COVID-19, enrolled during active disease. CDR3s leave out the opening cysteine and the closing phenylalanine or tryptophan. Rows give clone size only sometimes, using once, few, many, or a class for an expanded clone.

v_gene: TRBV29-1; abundance: .; len: 11; CDR3aa: SVEDQVNTEAF
v_gene: TRBV28; abundance: .; len: 16; CDR3aa: ASSLWTGDGDKLVTQY
v_gene: TRBV9; abundance: .; len: 14; CDR3aa: ASSRWGGAWADTQY
v_gene: TRBV5-1; abundance: once; len: 13; CDR3aa: ASSFGLPGHEKLF
v_gene: TRBV3-1/TRBV3-2; abundance: .; len: 12; CDR3aa: ASRGPDNQETQY
v_gene: TRBV30; abundance: .; len: 11; CDR3aa: AWAGGPAETQY
v_gene: TRBV21-1; abundance: .; len: 14; CDR3aa: ASSYRDRGKSRPQH
v_gene: TRBV5-1; abundance: .; len: 12; CDR3aa: ASSPWTGGSPLH
v_gene: TRBV9; abundance: .; len: 13; CDR3aa: ASSSRLAGNNEQF
v_gene: TRBV5-5; abundance: .; len: 12; CDR3aa: ASSLAYSNQPQH
v_gene: TRBV2; abundance: .; len: 13; CDR3aa: ASTRWTGGTDTQY
v_gene: TRBV6-2/TRBV6-3; abundance: .; len: 14; CDR3aa: ASSYPDRDFMEGYT
v_gene: TRBV5-1; abundance: .; len: 15; CDR3aa: ASSFGSASSGANVLT
v_gene: TRBV5-1; abundance: .; len: 14; CDR3aa: ASSSQKTSGGETQY
v_gene: TRBV5-1; abundance: .; len: 11; CDR3aa: ASSLVVEYGYT
v_gene: TRBV28; abundance: .; len: 15; CDR3aa: ASSRTARGKLYNEQF
v_gene: TRBV6-5; abundance: .; len: 13; CDR3aa: ASRRDRVVPGELF
v_gene: TRBV5-1; abundance: .; len: 13; CDR3aa: ASSLIGHPQETQY
v_gene: TRBV20-1; abundance: .; len: 9; CDR3aa: SAPIRGEQY
v_gene: TRBV11-2; abundance: .; len: 13; CDR3aa: ASSLAGGHQETQY
v_gene: TRBV6-5; abundance: .; len: 11; CDR3aa: ASSYGPNYGYT
v_gene: TRBV5-1; abundance: .; len: 14; CDR3aa: ASSLGIRTGGTEAF
v_gene: TRBV7-6; abundance: once; len: 14; CDR3aa: ASSLRGTGGVNEQY
v_gene: TRBV13; abundance: once; len: 15; CDR3aa: ASSSPPGRGNYNEQF
v_gene: TRBV7-9; abundance: .; len: 14; CDR3aa: ASSPPGTGYVSPLH
v_gene: TRBV11-2; abundance: .; len: 12; CDR3aa: ASPRGASSYEQY
v_gene: TRBV19; abundance: few; len: 13; CDR3aa: ASSNSGQGAYEQY